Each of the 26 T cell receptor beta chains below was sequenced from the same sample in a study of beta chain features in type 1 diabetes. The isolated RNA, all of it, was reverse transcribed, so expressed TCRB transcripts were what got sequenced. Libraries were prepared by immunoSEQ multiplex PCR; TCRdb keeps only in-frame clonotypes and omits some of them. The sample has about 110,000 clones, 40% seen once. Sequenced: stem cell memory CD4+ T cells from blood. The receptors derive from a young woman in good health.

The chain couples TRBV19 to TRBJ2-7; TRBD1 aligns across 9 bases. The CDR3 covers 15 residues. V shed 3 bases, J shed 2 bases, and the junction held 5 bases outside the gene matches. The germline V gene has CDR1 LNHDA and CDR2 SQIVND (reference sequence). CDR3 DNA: TGTGCCAGTAGTATGTGGGGACAGGGTACCTACGAGCAGTACTTC. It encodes CASSMWGQGTYEQYF.

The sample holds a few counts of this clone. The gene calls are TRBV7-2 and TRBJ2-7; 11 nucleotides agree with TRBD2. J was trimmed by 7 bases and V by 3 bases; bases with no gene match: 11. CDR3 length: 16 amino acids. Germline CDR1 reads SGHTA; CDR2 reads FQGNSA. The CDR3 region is CASSFPLTSGKVEQYF. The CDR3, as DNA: TGTGCCAGCAGCTTCCCACTGACTAGCGGGAAAGTTGAGCAGTACTTC. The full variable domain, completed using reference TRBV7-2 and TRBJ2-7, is GAGVSQSPSNKVTEKGKDVELRCDPISGHTALYWYRQSLGQGLEFLIYFQGNSAPDKSGLPSDRFSAERTGGSVSTLTIQRTQQEDSAVYLCASSFPLTSGKVEQYFGPGTRLTVT.

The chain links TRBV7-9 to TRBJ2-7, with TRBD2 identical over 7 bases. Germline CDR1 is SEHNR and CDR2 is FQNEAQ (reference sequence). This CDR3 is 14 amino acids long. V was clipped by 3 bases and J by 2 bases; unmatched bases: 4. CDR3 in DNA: TGTGCCAGCAGCTTCGCGGGAGAAACCTACGAGCAGTACTTC. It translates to CASSFAGETYEQYF.

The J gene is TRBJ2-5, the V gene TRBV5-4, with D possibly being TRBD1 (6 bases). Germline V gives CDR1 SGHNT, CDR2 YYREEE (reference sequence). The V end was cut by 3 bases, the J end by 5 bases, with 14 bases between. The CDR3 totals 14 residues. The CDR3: CASSSKSTGETQYF. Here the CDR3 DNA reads TGTGCCAGCAGCTCGAAGAGCACAGGGGAGACCCAGTACTTC.

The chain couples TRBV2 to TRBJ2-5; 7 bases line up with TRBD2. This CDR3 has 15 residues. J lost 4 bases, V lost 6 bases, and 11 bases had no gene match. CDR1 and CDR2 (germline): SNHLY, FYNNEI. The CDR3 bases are TGTGCCAGCAGACCCACCGGGACGGGAGGAGAGACCCAGTACTTC. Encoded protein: CASRPTGTGGETQYF.

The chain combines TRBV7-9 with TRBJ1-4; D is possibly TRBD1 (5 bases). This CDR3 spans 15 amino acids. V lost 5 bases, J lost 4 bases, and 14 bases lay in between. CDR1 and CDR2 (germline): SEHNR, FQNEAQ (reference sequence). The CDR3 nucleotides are TGTGCCAGCAGCCCCGGACATAGTCATAATGAAAAACTGTTTTTT. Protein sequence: CASSPGHSHNEKLFF.

The CDR3 nucleotides read TGCGCCAGCAGCCAACCCTACAGGGGACCAACTAATGAAAAACTGTTTTTT. Its protein is CASSQPYRGPTNEKLFF. The J gene is TRBJ1-4, the V gene TRBV4-1; 7 bases fit TRBD1. Germline trimming cut 2 bases from V and 0 bases from J; bases unmatched to any gene: 6. CDR1 is MGHRA and CDR2 is YSYEKL in the germline V gene. This CDR3 is built from 17 residues.

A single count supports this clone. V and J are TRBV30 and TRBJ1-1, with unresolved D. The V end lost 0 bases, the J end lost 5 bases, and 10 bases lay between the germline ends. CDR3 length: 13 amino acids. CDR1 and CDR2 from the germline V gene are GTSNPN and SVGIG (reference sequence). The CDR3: CAWSVPPGTEAFF. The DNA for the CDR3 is TGTGCCTGGAGTGTACCCCCGGGAACTGAAGCTTTCTTT.

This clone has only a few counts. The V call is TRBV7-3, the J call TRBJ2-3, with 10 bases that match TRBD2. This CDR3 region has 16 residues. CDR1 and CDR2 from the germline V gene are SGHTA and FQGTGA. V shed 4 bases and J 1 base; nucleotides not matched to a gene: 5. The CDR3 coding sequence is TGTGCCAGCAGCTCGGGTGGACTAGCGGGCACAGATACGCAGTATTTT. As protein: CASSSGGLAGTDTQYF.

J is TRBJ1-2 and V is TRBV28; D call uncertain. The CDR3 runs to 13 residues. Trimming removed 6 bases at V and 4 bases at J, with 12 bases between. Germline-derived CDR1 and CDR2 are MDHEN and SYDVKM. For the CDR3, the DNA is TGTGCCAGCAGCCGGGGTCACTCCTATGGCTACACCTTC. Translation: CASSRGHSYGYTF.

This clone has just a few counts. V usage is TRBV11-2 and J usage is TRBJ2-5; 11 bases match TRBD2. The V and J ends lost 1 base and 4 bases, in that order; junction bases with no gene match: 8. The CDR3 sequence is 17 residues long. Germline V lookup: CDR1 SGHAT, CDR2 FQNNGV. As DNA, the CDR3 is TGTGCCAGCAGCTTAGTACGGCTAGCGGGAGGTTCAGAGACCCAGTACTTC. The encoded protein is CASSLVRLAGGSETQYF.

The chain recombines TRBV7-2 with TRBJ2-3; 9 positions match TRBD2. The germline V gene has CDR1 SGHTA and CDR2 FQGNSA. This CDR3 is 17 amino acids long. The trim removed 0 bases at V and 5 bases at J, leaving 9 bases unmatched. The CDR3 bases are TGTGCCAGCAGCTTAGCCTTCGGACTAGCGCGCATAGATACGCAGTATTTT. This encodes CASSLAFGLARIDTQYF.

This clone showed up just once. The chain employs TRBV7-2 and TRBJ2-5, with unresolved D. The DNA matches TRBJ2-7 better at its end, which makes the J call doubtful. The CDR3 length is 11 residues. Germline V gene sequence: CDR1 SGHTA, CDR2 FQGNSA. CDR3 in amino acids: CASSLVYEQYF. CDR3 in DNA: TGTGCCAGCAGCTTAGTCTACGAGCAGTACTTC.

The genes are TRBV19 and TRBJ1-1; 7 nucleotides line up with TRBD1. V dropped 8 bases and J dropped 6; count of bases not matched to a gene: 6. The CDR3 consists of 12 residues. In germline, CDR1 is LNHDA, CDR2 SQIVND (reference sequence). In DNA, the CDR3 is TGTGCCAGTCGACAGGGTCTAGCTGAAGCTTTCTTT. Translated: CASRQGLAEAFF.

The CDR3 is CASSLSPPLAGSYNEQFF. CDR3 DNA: TGTGCCAGCAGTTTATCCCCACCCCTAGCGGGAAGTTACAATGAGCAGTTCTTC. The J gene is TRBJ2-1, the V gene TRBV27, with 9 bases aligning to TRBD2. Germline CDR1 reads MNHEY; CDR2 reads SMNVEV (reference sequence). V dropped 0 bases and J dropped 4; count of bases not matched to a gene: 10. This CDR3 has 18 amino acids.

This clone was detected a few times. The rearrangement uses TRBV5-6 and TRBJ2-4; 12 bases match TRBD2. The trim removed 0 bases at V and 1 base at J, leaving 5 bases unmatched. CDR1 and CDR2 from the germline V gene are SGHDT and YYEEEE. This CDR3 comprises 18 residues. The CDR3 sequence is CASSLVWTSGVAKNIQYF. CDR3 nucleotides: TGTGCCAGCAGCTTGGTCTGGACTAGCGGGGTTGCCAAAAACATTCAGTACTTC. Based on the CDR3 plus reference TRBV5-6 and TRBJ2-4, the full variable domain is DAGVTQSPTHLIKTRGQQVTLRCSPKSGHDTVSWYQQALGQGPQFIFQYYEEEERQRGNFPDRFSGHQFPNYSSELNVNALLLGDSALYLCASSLVWTSGVAKNIQYFGAGTRLSVL.

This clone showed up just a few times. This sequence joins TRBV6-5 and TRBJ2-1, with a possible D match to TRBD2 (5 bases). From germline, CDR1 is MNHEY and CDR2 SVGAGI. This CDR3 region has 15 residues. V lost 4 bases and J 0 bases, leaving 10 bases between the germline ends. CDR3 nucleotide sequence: TGTGCCAGCAGTTTGACTATAAGCTCCTACAATGAGCAGTTCTTC. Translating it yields CASSLTISSYNEQFF.

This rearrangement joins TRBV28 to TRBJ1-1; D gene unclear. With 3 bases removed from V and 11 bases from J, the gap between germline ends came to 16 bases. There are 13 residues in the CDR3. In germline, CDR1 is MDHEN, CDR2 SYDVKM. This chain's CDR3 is CASSFVGGRGAFF. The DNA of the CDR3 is TGTGCCAGCAGTTTTGTGGGAGGGCGCGGCGCTTTCTTT.

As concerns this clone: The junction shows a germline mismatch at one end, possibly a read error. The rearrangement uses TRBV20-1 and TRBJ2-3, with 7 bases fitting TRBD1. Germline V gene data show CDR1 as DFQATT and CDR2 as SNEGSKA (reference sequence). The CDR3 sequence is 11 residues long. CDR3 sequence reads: CSARGTGTAFF. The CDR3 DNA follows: TGCAGTGCTAGAGGAACCGGGACAGCGTTTTTT.

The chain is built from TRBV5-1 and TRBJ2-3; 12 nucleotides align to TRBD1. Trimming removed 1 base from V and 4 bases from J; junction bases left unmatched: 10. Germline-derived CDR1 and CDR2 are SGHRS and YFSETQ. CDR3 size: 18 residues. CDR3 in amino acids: CASSLTPGTGGRADTQYF. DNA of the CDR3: TGCGCCAGCAGCTTGACCCCCGGGACAGGGGGCCGGGCAGATACGCAGTATTTT. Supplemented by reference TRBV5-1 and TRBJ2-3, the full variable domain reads KAGVTQTPRYLIKTRGQQVTLSCSPISGHRSVSWYQQTPGQGLQFLFEYFSETQRNKGNFPGRFSGRQFSNSRSEMNVSTLELGDSALYLCASSLTPGTGGRADTQYFGPGTRLTVL.

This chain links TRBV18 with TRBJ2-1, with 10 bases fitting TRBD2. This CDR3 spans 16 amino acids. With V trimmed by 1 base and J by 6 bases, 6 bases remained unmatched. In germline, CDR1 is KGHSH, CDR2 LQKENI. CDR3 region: CASSPRSGRAVNEQFF. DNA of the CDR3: TGTGCCAGCTCACCACGAAGCGGGAGGGCCGTCAATGAGCAGTTCTTC.

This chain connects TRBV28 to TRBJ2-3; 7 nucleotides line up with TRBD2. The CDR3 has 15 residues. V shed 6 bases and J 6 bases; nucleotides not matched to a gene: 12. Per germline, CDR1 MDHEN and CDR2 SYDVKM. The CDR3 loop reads CASSGGTRLRDTQYF. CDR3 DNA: TGTGCCAGCAGCGGGGGGACTCGCCTGAGGGATACGCAGTATTTT.

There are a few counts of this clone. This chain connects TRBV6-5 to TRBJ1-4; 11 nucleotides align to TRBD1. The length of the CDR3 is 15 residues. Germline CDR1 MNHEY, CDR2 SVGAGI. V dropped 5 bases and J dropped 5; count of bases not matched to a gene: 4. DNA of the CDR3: TGTGCCAGCAGTCCACGGACAGGGGGCAATGAAAAACTGTTTTTT. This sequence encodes CASSPRTGGNEKLFF.

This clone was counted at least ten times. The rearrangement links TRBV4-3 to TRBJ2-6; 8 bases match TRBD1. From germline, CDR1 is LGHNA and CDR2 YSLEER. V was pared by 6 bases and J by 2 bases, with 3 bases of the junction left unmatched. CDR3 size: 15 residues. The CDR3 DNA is TGCGCCAGCAGACCGGACAGGGCTGGGGCCAACGTCCTGACTTTC. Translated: CASRPDRAGANVLTF.

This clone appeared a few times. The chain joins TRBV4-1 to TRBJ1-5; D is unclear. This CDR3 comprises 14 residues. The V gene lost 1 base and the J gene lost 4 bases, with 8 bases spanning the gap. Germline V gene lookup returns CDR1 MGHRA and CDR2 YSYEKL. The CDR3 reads CASSQVQWNQPQHF. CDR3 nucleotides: TGCGCCAGCAGCCAAGTACAGTGGAATCAGCCCCAGCATTTT.

The CDR3 region has the DNA TGCGCCAGCAGCTTGGAACGGGGACAGACCCAAGAGACCCAGTACTTC. Encoded protein: CASSLERGQTQETQYF. The rearrangement links TRBV5-1 to TRBJ2-5; 7 bases line up with TRBD1. The V gene's germline CDR1 is SGHRS and CDR2 YFSETQ. V gave up 0 bases and J gave up 1 base; unmatched junction bases: 6. This CDR3 has 16 residues.